This is a list of T cell receptor beta chains from one sample in a study of shared clonotypes between healthy human individuals. Method: immunoSEQ multiplex PCR; TCRdb's copy keeps in-frame clones and lacks some. The table includes over 800,000 clones, 90% to 95% detected once. The sequenced material came from naive CD8+ T cells sorted from blood. Receptors were obtained from a man younger than 45 in good health. CDR3s include the opening cysteine and the closing phenylalanine or tryptophan. Fields, in order: D gene, J gene, CDR3 length, V gene, clone size, CDR3 protein, CDR3 DNA. D genes are given only for firm matches. Part of the rows lack a size; the others show once, few, many or a class for expanded clones.

D gene: -; J gene: TRBJ1-4; CDR3 length: 14; V gene: TRBV28; clone size: -; CDR3 protein: CASSLPRSNEKLFF; CDR3 DNA: TGTGCCAGCAGTTTGCCTCGGTCTAATGAAAAACTGTTTTTT
D gene: -; J gene: TRBJ2-7; CDR3 length: 14; V gene: TRBV30; clone size: once; CDR3 protein: CAWSVGAGAYEQYF; CDR3 DNA: TGTGCCTGGAGTGTAGGAGCAGGGGCCTACGAGCAGTACTTC
D gene: -; J gene: TRBJ2-7; CDR3 length: 13; V gene: TRBV15; clone size: -; CDR3 protein: CATSRVEQDEQYF; CDR3 DNA: TGTGCCACCAGCAGAGTGGAACAGGACGAGCAGTACTTC
D gene: -; J gene: TRBJ2-1; CDR3 length: 16; V gene: TRBV6-5; clone size: -; CDR3 protein: CASSYLAVYQHNEQFF; CDR3 DNA: TGTGCCAGCAGTTACTTGGCGGTCTACCAGCACAATGAGCAGTTCTTC
D gene: -; J gene: TRBJ2-2; CDR3 length: 14; V gene: TRBV5-4; clone size: -; CDR3 protein: CASSFGTAPGELFF; CDR3 DNA: TGTGCCAGCAGCTTTGGGACCGCCCCCGGGGAGCTGTTTTTT
D gene: -; J gene: TRBJ2-5; CDR3 length: 11; V gene: TRBV18; clone size: -; CDR3 protein: CASSTQGTQYF; CDR3 DNA: TGTGCCAGCTCAACACAGGGAACCCAGTACTTC
D gene: -; J gene: TRBJ2-1; CDR3 length: 16; V gene: TRBV9; clone size: -; CDR3 protein: CASSDRAVASYNEQFF; CDR3 DNA: TGTGCCAGCAGCGATCGAGCGGTTGCCTCCTACAATGAGCAGTTCTTC
D gene: -; J gene: TRBJ2-2; CDR3 length: 14; V gene: TRBV5-6; clone size: few; CDR3 protein: CASSLGAPNRELFF; CDR3 DNA: TGTGCCAGCAGCTTGGGGGCCCCAAACCGGGAGCTGTTTTTT
D gene: TRBD2; J gene: TRBJ2-7; CDR3 length: 15; V gene: TRBV14; clone size: -; CDR3 protein: CASSQEGGVGYEQYF; CDR3 DNA: TGTGCCAGCAGCCAAGAGGGAGGGGTCGGCTACGAGCAGTACTTC
D gene: TRBD1; J gene: TRBJ2-7; CDR3 length: 15; V gene: TRBV7-9; clone size: -; CDR3 protein: CASTTPATGVYEQYF; CDR3 DNA: TGTGCCAGCACCACCCCCGCTACAGGGGTTTACGAGCAGTACTTC
D gene: -; J gene: TRBJ1-1; CDR3 length: 14; V gene: TRBV4-1; clone size: -; CDR3 protein: CASQPGTSGTEAFF; CDR3 DNA: TGCGCCAGTCAACCAGGGACCAGCGGCACTGAAGCTTTCTTT
D gene: TRBD2; J gene: TRBJ2-1; CDR3 length: 15; V gene: TRBV11-2; clone size: once; CDR3 protein: CASSYGSGAGNEQFF; CDR3 DNA: TGTGCCAGCAGCTACGGGAGCGGGGCGGGGAATGAGCAGTTCTTC
D gene: -; J gene: TRBJ1-1; CDR3 length: 16; V gene: TRBV13; clone size: once; CDR3 protein: CASSLEGIMGRTEAFF; CDR3 DNA: TGTGCCAGCAGCTTAGAGGGTATTATGGGGAGAACTGAAGCTTTCTTT
D gene: -; J gene: TRBJ1-1; CDR3 length: 14; V gene: TRBV7-6; clone size: -; CDR3 protein: CASSLNGLNTEAFF; CDR3 DNA: TGTGCCAGCAGCTTGAATGGCTTGAACACTGAAGCTTTCTTT
D gene: -; J gene: TRBJ2-5; CDR3 length: 15; V gene: TRBV7-9; clone size: -; CDR3 protein: CASSQLPQGEETQYF; CDR3 DNA: TGTGCCAGCAGCCAATTGCCACAGGGCGAGGAGACCCAGTACTTC
D gene: -; J gene: TRBJ2-4; CDR3 length: 14; V gene: TRBV9; clone size: -; CDR3 protein: CASSVGGGTNIQYF; CDR3 DNA: TGTGCCAGCAGCGTAGGTGGGGGGACTAACATTCAGTACTTC
D gene: TRBD2; J gene: TRBJ2-7; CDR3 length: 13; V gene: TRBV7-9; clone size: -; CDR3 protein: CASSGGLFYEQYF; CDR3 DNA: TGTGCCAGCTCGGGGGGTCTATTCTACGAGCAGTACTTC
D gene: -; J gene: TRBJ2-1; CDR3 length: 15; V gene: TRBV7-9; clone size: -; CDR3 protein: CASSLHGSSYNEQFF; CDR3 DNA: TGTGCCAGCAGCTTACATGGCAGCTCCTACAATGAGCAGTTCTTC
D gene: -; J gene: TRBJ2-2; CDR3 length: 19; V gene: TRBV7-5; clone size: -; CDR3 protein: CVRSLMRPSGKGDTGELFF; CDR3 DNA: TGTGTCAGAAGCTTAATGAGACCGAGCGGGAAAGGCGACACCGGGGAGCTGTTTTTT
D gene: -; J gene: TRBJ2-3; CDR3 length: 14; V gene: TRBV27; clone size: -; CDR3 protein: CAIRALRGPDTQYF; CDR3 DNA: TGTGCCATCAGGGCTCTCAGGGGCCCAGATACGCAGTATTTT
D gene: TRBD2; J gene: TRBJ2-1; CDR3 length: 17; V gene: TRBV6-1; clone size: -; CDR3 protein: CASSEEQVTSVFNEQFF; CDR3 DNA: TGTGCCAGCAGTGAAGAGCAGGTTACTAGCGTTTTCAATGAGCAGTTCTTC
D gene: TRBD2; J gene: TRBJ2-1; CDR3 length: 18; V gene: TRBV7-9; clone size: -; CDR3 protein: CASSLAGGGTSGYNEQFF; CDR3 DNA: TGTGCCAGCAGCTTAGCTGGAGGCGGGACTAGCGGCTACAATGAGCAGTTCTTC
D gene: TRBD1; J gene: TRBJ1-4; CDR3 length: 16; V gene: TRBV27; clone size: -; CDR3 protein: CASSFDPQGSREKLFF; CDR3 DNA: TGTGCCAGCAGCTTCGACCCACAGGGGAGTAGGGAAAAACTGTTTTTT
D gene: TRBD1; J gene: TRBJ2-1; CDR3 length: 15; V gene: TRBV7-9; clone size: once; CDR3 protein: CASSEGQGYHNEQFF; CDR3 DNA: TGTGCCAGCAGCGAGGGACAGGGGTACCACAATGAGCAGTTCTTC
D gene: -; J gene: TRBJ2-7; CDR3 length: 13; V gene: TRBV4-2; clone size: -; CDR3 protein: CASSQERGYEQYF; CDR3 DNA: TGTGCCAGCAGCCAAGAGAGGGGGTACGAGCAGTACTTC
D gene: TRBD2; J gene: TRBJ2-1; CDR3 length: 15; V gene: TRBV4-1; clone size: -; CDR3 protein: CASSQPASGSDEQFF; CDR3 DNA: TGCGCCAGCAGCCAACCGGCTAGCGGGAGCGATGAGCAGTTCTTC
D gene: TRBD1; J gene: TRBJ2-1; CDR3 length: 14; V gene: TRBV7-9; clone size: -; CDR3 protein: CASSDSTGVGEQFF; CDR3 DNA: TGTGCCAGCAGCGATTCGACAGGGGTGGGTGAGCAGTTCTTC
D gene: -; J gene: TRBJ2-2; CDR3 length: 14; V gene: TRBV4-1; clone size: -; CDR3 protein: CASSPALNTGELFF; CDR3 DNA: TGCGCCAGCAGCCCCGCCTTGAACACCGGGGAGCTGTTTTTT
D gene: -; J gene: TRBJ2-6; CDR3 length: 15; V gene: TRBV6-1; clone size: few; CDR3 protein: CASSGLDSGANVLTF; CDR3 DNA: TGTGCCAGCAGTGGTCTAGACTCTGGGGCCAACGTCCTGACTTTC
D gene: -; J gene: TRBJ2-7; CDR3 length: 13; V gene: TRBV27; clone size: -; CDR3 protein: CASSFRDGRKQYF; CDR3 DNA: TGTGCCAGCAGTTTTAGGGACGGTCGTAAGCAGTACTTC
D gene: -; J gene: TRBJ1-5; CDR3 length: 15; V gene: TRBV5-8; clone size: once; CDR3 protein: CASRRREGGNQPQHF; CDR3 DNA: TGTGCCAGCAGACGAAGGGAGGGCGGCAATCAGCCCCAGCATTTT
D gene: TRBD2; J gene: TRBJ2-5; CDR3 length: 18; V gene: TRBV7-9; clone size: -; CDR3 protein: CASSLVLAGEGWQETQYF; CDR3 DNA: TGTGCCAGCAGTTTAGTCCTAGCGGGAGAGGGTTGGCAAGAGACCCAGTACTTC
D gene: -; J gene: TRBJ2-2; CDR3 length: 17; V gene: TRBV25-1; clone size: -; CDR3 protein: CASSEYPLKTGPGELFF; CDR3 DNA: TGTGCCAGCAGTGAATATCCCCTCAAGACAGGACCCGGGGAGCTGTTTTTT
D gene: TRBD2; J gene: TRBJ2-2; CDR3 length: 18; V gene: TRBV4-3; clone size: -; CDR3 protein: CASSQEGGSGRATGELFF; CDR3 DNA: TGCGCCAGCAGCCAAGAGGGCGGGAGCGGGAGGGCCACCGGGGAGCTGTTTTTT
D gene: TRBD1; J gene: TRBJ1-2; CDR3 length: 16; V gene: TRBV28; clone size: -; CDR3 protein: CASSSDRDRGNYGYTF; CDR3 DNA: TGTGCCAGCAGTTCCGACAGGGACCGTGGGAACTATGGCTACACCTTC
D gene: TRBD1; J gene: TRBJ1-4; CDR3 length: 15; V gene: TRBV5-6; clone size: -; CDR3 protein: CASSLAGQGNEKLFF; CDR3 DNA: TGTGCCAGCAGCTTAGCGGGACAGGGGAATGAAAAACTGTTTTTT
D gene: TRBD2; J gene: TRBJ2-1; CDR3 length: 16; V gene: TRBV27; clone size: -; CDR3 protein: CASSSLAGGPVNEQFF; CDR3 DNA: TGTGCCAGCAGTTCCCTCGCGGGAGGGCCTGTCAATGAGCAGTTCTTC
D gene: -; J gene: TRBJ2-1; CDR3 length: 15; V gene: TRBV4-3; clone size: -; CDR3 protein: CASSQDSSSYNEQFF; CDR3 DNA: TGCGCCAGCAGCCAAGATTCGAGCTCCTACAATGAGCAGTTCTTC
D gene: TRBD1; J gene: TRBJ2-2; CDR3 length: 18; V gene: TRBV15; clone size: -; CDR3 protein: CATSRDVGTGGPTGELFF; CDR3 DNA: TGTGCCACCAGCAGAGATGTAGGGACAGGGGGCCCCACCGGGGAGCTGTTTTTT
D gene: -; J gene: TRBJ2-5; CDR3 length: 12; V gene: TRBV15; clone size: -; CDR3 protein: CATSENQETQYF; CDR3 DNA: TGTGCCACCAGCGAAAACCAAGAGACCCAGTACTTC
D gene: -; J gene: TRBJ2-7; CDR3 length: 13; V gene: TRBV9; clone size: -; CDR3 protein: CASSVEAEYEQYF; CDR3 DNA: TGTGCCAGCAGCGTCGAAGCGGAATACGAGCAGTACTTC
D gene: -; J gene: TRBJ2-2; CDR3 length: 17; V gene: TRBV1; clone size: many; CDR3 protein: CTSSQVGTSGGTGELFF; CDR3 DNA: TGCACCAGCAGCCAAGTTGGCACTAGCGGGGGGACCGGGGAGCTGTTTTTT
D gene: -; J gene: TRBJ2-7; CDR3 length: 13; V gene: TRBV6-1; clone size: -; CDR3 protein: CASSTGQSYEQYF; CDR3 DNA: TGTGCCAGCAGTACAGGGCAGAGCTACGAGCAGTACTTC
D gene: -; J gene: TRBJ2-7; CDR3 length: 13; V gene: TRBV6-5; clone size: -; CDR3 protein: CASSYSAPGLKYF; CDR3 DNA: TGTGCCAGCAGTTACTCGGCTCCGGGACTCAAGTACTTC
D gene: TRBD2; J gene: TRBJ2-1; CDR3 length: 15; V gene: TRBV5-1; clone size: -; CDR3 protein: CASSNKRGIYNEQFF; CDR3 DNA: TGCGCCAGCAGCAACAAGCGGGGTATCTACAATGAGCAGTTCTTC
D gene: -; J gene: TRBJ1-2; CDR3 length: 15; V gene: TRBV28; clone size: few; CDR3 protein: CASTFGGGEGYGYTF; CDR3 DNA: TGTGCCAGCACCTTCGGAGGAGGGGAAGGCTATGGCTACACCTTC
D gene: -; J gene: TRBJ2-3; CDR3 length: 14; V gene: TRBV7-2; clone size: -; CDR3 protein: CASSSMGGTDTQYF; CDR3 DNA: TGTGCCAGCAGTAGCATGGGGGGCACAGATACGCAGTATTTT
D gene: -; J gene: TRBJ2-7; CDR3 length: 11; V gene: TRBV28; clone size: -; CDR3 protein: CASSPSLEQYF; CDR3 DNA: TGTGCCAGCAGTCCATCTCTGGAGCAGTACTTC
D gene: -; J gene: TRBJ2-3; CDR3 length: 14; V gene: TRBV11-3; clone size: -; CDR3 protein: CASSLGSTTDTQYF; CDR3 DNA: TGTGCCAGCAGCTTAGGATCTACCACAGATACGCAGTATTTT